The 7 T cell receptor beta chains given below trace back to one sample, sequenced in a study of T cell responses to AZD1222 COVID-19 vaccine. The repertoire was sequenced with immunoSEQ multiplex PCR; TCRdb's copy has only in-frame clones and lacks some. The repertoire holds approximately 120,000 clones, about 88% seen once, with approximately 4% in the top ten. Source: peripheral blood, taken on day 0 of AZD1222 vaccination. These receptors were taken from an adult in good health.

Comment on this clone: An end of the junction does not agree with germline; a read error may underlie this. The CDR3 region is CASSSSGSEQFF. The CDR3 DNA is TGTGCTAGCAGCTCCTCGGGGTCCGAGCAGTTCTTC. The V call is TRBV7-7, the J call TRBJ2-1; D perhaps matches TRBD2 (5 bases). Germline lookup yields CDR1 SSHAT and CDR2 FNYEAQ (reference sequence). The CDR3 length is 12 residues. The variable domain in full, with the rest retrieved from reference TRBV7-7 and TRBJ2-1, is GAGVSQSPRYKVTKRGQDVTLRCDPISSHATLYWYQQALGQGPEFLTYFNYEAQPDKSGLPSDRFSAERPEGSISTLTIQRTEQRDSAMYRCASSSSGSEQFFGPGTRLTVL.

The V and J genes are TRBV15 and TRBJ2-2; 8 nucleotides line up with TRBD1. In germline, CDR1 is LNHNV, CDR2 YYDKDF (reference sequence). With 2 bases clipped from V and 1 base from J, the junction kept 9 bases outside the gene matches. CDR3 length equals 18 residues. The DNA of the CDR3 is TGTGCCACCAGCAGACCTCTTCGGACAGGGATGAACACCGGGGAGCTGTTTTTT. Amino acids: CATSRPLRTGMNTGELFF.

The rearrangement links TRBV6-5 to TRBJ2-7, with 10 bases aligning to TRBD2. Germline CDR1 MNHEY, CDR2 SVGAGI. The CDR3 runs 15 residues. Trimming at V came to 0 bases and at J to 4 bases, leaving 3 bases not matched to a gene. In DNA form, the CDR3 reads TGTGCCAGCAGTTACTCCCTAGCGGGGGTGTACGAGCAGTACTTC. Residues: CASSYSLAGVYEQYF.

This clone showed up just once. The chain carries TRBV9 and TRBJ2-3; D tentatively reads TRBD1 or TRBD2 (6 bases each). The V gene lost 3 bases and the J gene lost 1 base, with 12 bases spanning the gap. The CDR3 spans 15 residues. CDR1 and CDR2 from the germline V gene are SGDLS and YYNGEE. The CDR3 spells CASSAGGGRTDTQYF. CDR3 nucleotides: TGTGCCAGCAGCGCAGGAGGGGGACGCACAGATACGCAGTATTTT.

The chain is built from TRBV9 and TRBJ2-3; D is ambiguous. The V gene lost 3 bases and the J gene lost 3 bases, with 8 bases spanning the gap. Germline assignment: CDR1 SGDLS and CDR2 YYNGEE. CDR3 length equals 13 residues. CDR3 bases: TGTGCCAGCAGCGCCCCCGGGACAGATACGCAGTATTTT. Amino acid sequence: CASSAPGTDTQYF.

This clone was counted only a few times. V usage is TRBV21-1 and J usage is TRBJ1-2; TRBD1 reflects the table's D call only, with no check against the DNA. TRBV21-1 is described as a pseudogene. The CDR3 contains 13 residues. In DNA, the CDR3 is TGTGCCAGCAGCAAAGACAGGGCAAATGGCTACACCTTC. Its translation: CASSKDRANGYTF.

This clone was found a few times. V usage is TRBV12-3 or TRBV12-4 and J usage is TRBJ1-1; D is ambiguous. V shed 6 bases and J shed 1 base, with 6 bases lying between them. CDR3 length equals 12 residues. The CDR3 nucleotides read TGTGCCAGCAGGAAGGGGAACACTGAAGCTTTCTTT. Translating gives CASRKGNTEAFF.